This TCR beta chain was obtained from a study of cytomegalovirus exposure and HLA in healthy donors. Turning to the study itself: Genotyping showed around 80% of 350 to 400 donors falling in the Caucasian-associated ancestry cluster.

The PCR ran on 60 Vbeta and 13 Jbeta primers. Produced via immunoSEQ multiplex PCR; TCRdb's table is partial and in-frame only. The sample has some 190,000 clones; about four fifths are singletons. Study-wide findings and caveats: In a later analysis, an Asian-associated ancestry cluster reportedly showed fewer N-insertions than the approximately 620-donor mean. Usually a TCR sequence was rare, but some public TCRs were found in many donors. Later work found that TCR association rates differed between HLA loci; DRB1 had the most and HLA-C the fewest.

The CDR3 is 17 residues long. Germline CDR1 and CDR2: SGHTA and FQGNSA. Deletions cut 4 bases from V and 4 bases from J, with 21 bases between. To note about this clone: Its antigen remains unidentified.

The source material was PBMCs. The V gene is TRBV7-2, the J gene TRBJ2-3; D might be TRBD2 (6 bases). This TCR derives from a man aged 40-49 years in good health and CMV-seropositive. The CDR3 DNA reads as TGTGCCAGCAGCTCTACGTTCAGTCTCCGGGGGTCAGATACGCAGTATTTT. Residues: CASSSTFSLRGSDTQYF.